A selection of T cell receptor beta chains follows, all from one sample in a study of beta chain features in type 1 diabetes. Only in-frame clones appear in the TCRdb table, and some are missing; sequencing was by immunoSEQ multiplex PCR. This sample carries 630,000 or so clones, 11% to 15% of them seen once, and the ten largest clones take 0.04%. Input material: naive CD4+ T cells from blood. These receptors were collected from a man between 18 and 35 years old with type 1 diabetes. The CDR3 runs from the conserved cysteine through the conserved F or W. The D gene is left open where the match is weak. The size of a clone is reported for some rows only, either as once, few or many, or as a class for expanded clones.

v_gene	abundance	j_gene	d_gene	CDR3aa
TRBV15	-	TRBJ1-2	-	CATSRALPPGGDGYTF
TRBV7-9	-	TRBJ2-3	TRBD1	CASSFDRAQDTQYF
TRBV5-6	-	TRBJ2-7	-	CASSATRSSYEQYF
TRBV9	few	TRBJ2-3	-	CASSVDVPRGTRGDTQYF
TRBV6-5	few	TRBJ2-7	-	CASSYGTDPSYEQYF
TRBV7-2	-	TRBJ2-3	TRBD2	CASSPLSGGRGTDTQYF
TRBV30	few	TRBJ2-7	-	CAWSGQDSVSYEQYF
TRBV28	few	TRBJ1-2	-	CASSFLSYGYTF
TRBV29-1	-	TRBJ2-7	-	CSARRENYEQYF
TRBV30	-	TRBJ1-2	-	CAWGRQSGTF
TRBV10-3	few	TRBJ2-1	TRBD1	CAISFRTGGKRDEQFF
TRBV30	-	TRBJ1-2	-	CAWSGQGYGYTF
TRBV7-3	few	TRBJ2-7	-	CASSSGTPVGKQYF
TRBV25-1	few	TRBJ2-1	-	CASPGGEEDNEQFF
TRBV20-1	few	-	-	CSARDNYEQYF
TRBV18	-	TRBJ2-3	-	CASSPGPDTQYF
TRBV18	many	TRBJ2-5	-	CASSPGETQYF
TRBV2	-	TRBJ1-1	-	CASSEGTRNTEAFF
TRBV7-9	few	TRBJ2-5	TRBD2	CASSLGLPQETQYF
TRBV29-1	few	TRBJ2-3	-	CSVGKGTDTQYF
TRBV9	-	TRBJ2-7	-	CASSVAGTGYEQYF
TRBV15	few	TRBJ2-3	TRBD2	CATSRVASGRWGDTQYF
TRBV7-9	-	TRBJ2-3	-	CASSSGHSRDTQYF
TRBV15	few	TRBJ2-3	-	CATSPPLAVFSDTQYF
TRBV28	-	TRBJ1-1	-	CASSFFGREAFF
TRBV7-6	few	TRBJ2-3	-	CASESGDTQYF
TRBV30	few	TRBJ1-1	-	CAWSALDSLHSF
TRBV5-1	-	TRBJ2-3	-	CASTWGSFTDTQYF
TRBV7-9	-	TRBJ1-2	-	CASSLADRGGRYGYTF
TRBV11-2	-	TRBJ2-3	TRBD2	CASSIAGLAGTDTQYF
TRBV19	-	TRBJ1-2	-	CASSSPGGYGYTF
TRBV7-2	-	TRBJ1-2	TRBD1	CASSSTGGADGYTF